A single sample is the source of the 11 T cell receptor beta chains below, sequenced in a study of CXCR4 blockade with PD-1 therapy in pancreatic cancer. Generated by immunoSEQ multiplex PCR, the TCRdb table keeps only in-frame clones and is missing some. The repertoire table contains 15 to 20 clones. These receptors' targets are unknown. Tumor slices 250 um thick from roughly 6mm punch biopsies were cultured without added immune-activating factors or cytokines. The material was cultured tumor tissue, obtained after more than 3 days in culture. These receptors all stem from a human donor with pancreatic ductal adenocarcinoma.

In its sample, this clone was seen once. The chain has TRBV30 and TRBJ1-1; possible D gene TRBD1, 5 bases. Germline lookup yields CDR1 GTSNPN and CDR2 SVGIG (reference sequence). This CDR3 contains 14 residues. V shed 4 bases and J shed 3 bases, with 15 bases lying between them. CDR3 region: CAWNRGLGYTEAFF. The CDR3 DNA is TGTGCCTGGAATCGGGGCCTCGGGTACACTGAAGCTTTCTTT. The full variable domain, completed using reference TRBV30 and TRBJ1-1, is SQTIHQWPATLVQPVGSPLSLECTVEGTSNPNLYWYRQAAGRGLQLLFYSVGIGQISSEVPQNLSASRPQDRQFILSSKKLLLSDSGFYLCAWNRGLGYTEAFFGQGTRLTVV.

The chain is built from TRBV11-3 and TRBJ2-7; D remains ambiguous. The CDR3 loop spans 14 amino acids. Per the germline V gene, CDR1 is SGHNT and CDR2 is YENEEA. V lost 7 bases to trimming and J lost 0 bases, with 13 bases between them. The CDR3 DNA follows: TGTGCCAGCATCGCGGACCTCAGCTCCTACGAGCAGTACTTC. Translated, it gives CASIADLSSYEQYF.

The rearrangement links TRBV4-1 to TRBJ2-2; 7 bases agree with TRBD1. The CDR3 has 16 amino acids. Losses at the gene ends were 0 bases for V and 4 bases for J; bases not matched to a gene: 5. Germline lookup yields CDR1 MGHRA and CDR2 YSYEKL. The CDR3 reads CASSQDKDRRTGELFF. The CDR3 nucleotides read TGCGCCAGCAGCCAAGATAAGGACAGGCGCACCGGGGAGCTGTTTTTT.

J is TRBJ2-2 and V is TRBV5-1, with unresolved D. The CDR3 contains 16 residues. The V end lost 4 bases, the J end lost 0 bases, and 13 bases lay between the germline ends. Germline CDR1 SGHRS, CDR2 YFSETQ. The CDR3 nucleotides read TGCGCCAGCAGCGGCGGCTCGTACGCGAACACCGGGGAGCTGTTTTTT. Protein sequence: CASSGGSYANTGELFF.

The chain is built from TRBV7-4 and TRBJ1-1; D is undetermined. This CDR3 comprises 13 residues. Germline CDR1 is SGHVT and CDR2 is SQSDAQ. V was shortened by 5 bases and J by 7 bases, with 14 bases between the two germline ends. The CDR3 coding sequence is TGTGCCAGCAGCCTGCAGGTTTTCGGTGAAGCTTTCTTT. Amino acids: CASSLQVFGEAFF.

V gene TRBV19 combines with J gene TRBJ2-7; no clear D. With 1 base removed from V and 2 bases from J, the gap between germline ends came to 9 bases. Germline V lookup: CDR1 LNHDA, CDR2 SQIVND (reference sequence). The CDR3 is 14 amino acids. CDR3 loop: CASSIGLRAYEQYF. The CDR3, as DNA: TGTGCCAGTAGTATAGGGTTAAGAGCCTACGAGCAGTACTTC.

V gene TRBV5-1 combines with J gene TRBJ1-6; D is unclear. Trimming removed 3 bases from V and 0 bases from J, with 10 bases in between. The germline CDR1 and CDR2 sequences are SGHRS and YFSETQ. The CDR3 sequence is 16 residues long. The CDR3 nucleotides are TGCGCCAGCAGCTCGGGCTCCTACTCCTATAATTCACCCCTCCACTTT. The encoded protein is CASSSGSYSYNSPLHF.

The V call is TRBV14, the J call TRBJ2-3; the D is unclear. The CDR3 loop spans 15 amino acids. Trimming cost V 0 bases and J 2 bases, with 9 bases left between them. Germline CDR1 reads SGHDN; CDR2 reads FVKESK. CDR3 DNA: TGTGCCAGCAGCCAAGAGGCCTTTCCCACAGATACGCAGTATTTT. Its translation: CASSQEAFPTDTQYF.

By sample fraction, this clone is hyperexpanded. V and J are TRBV11-3 and TRBJ2-3; 13 positions match TRBD2. Germline assignment: CDR1 SGHNT and CDR2 YENEEA. V gave up 5 bases and J gave up 2 bases; unmatched junction bases: 7. The CDR3 has 17 residues. The CDR3 nucleotides read TGTGCCAGCAGCGGGGCGACTAGCGGGGGGACCACAGATACGCAGTATTTT. Translation gives CASSGATSGGTTDTQYF.

The chain links TRBV6-8 to TRBJ2-7; a weak D match, TRBD1 (5 bases). The CDR3 consists of 14 residues. V was shortened by 6 bases and J by 3 bases, with 15 bases between the two germline ends. Per germline, CDR1 MNHGY and CDR2 SAAAGT. For the CDR3, the DNA is TGTGCCAGCAGGGCCCCTGACAGCCTCTACGAGCAGTACTTC. Translating it yields CASRAPDSLYEQYF.

The sample holds one count of this clone. The chain links TRBV12-2 to TRBJ2-2; the table's TRBD2 call for D was not verified on the DNA. TRBV12-2 is labeled a pseudogene. The CDR3 is 14 amino acids. CDR3 nucleotide sequence: TGTGCCGGCCCACGAGGTGGGAACACCGGGGAGCTGTTTTTT. As protein: CAGPRGGNTGELFF.